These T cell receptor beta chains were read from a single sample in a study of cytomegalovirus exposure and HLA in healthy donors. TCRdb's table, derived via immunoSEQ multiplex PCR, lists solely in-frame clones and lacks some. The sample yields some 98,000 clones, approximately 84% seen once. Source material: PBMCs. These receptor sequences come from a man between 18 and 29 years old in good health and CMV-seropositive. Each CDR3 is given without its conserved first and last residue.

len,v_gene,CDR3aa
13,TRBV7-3,ASSRDRHSNYGYT
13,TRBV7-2,ASSLNQGAVGELF
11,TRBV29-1,SVRGGGDEKLF
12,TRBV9,ASSPWSGANVLT
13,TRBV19,ATGSTSGYRDTQY
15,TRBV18,ASSPRQGRMNTGELF
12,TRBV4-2,ASSSTSGKNEQF
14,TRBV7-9,ASSHRPGQGVGEQY
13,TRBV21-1,ASSSSNRIKDIQY
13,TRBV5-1,ASSPTSGRRNEQF
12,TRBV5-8,ASRRGGSTDTQY
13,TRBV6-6,ASSRTPTGWDEQY
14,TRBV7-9,ASSLDITGEGETQY
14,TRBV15,ATSSGRTGGRHEQF
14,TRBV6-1,ASSELGGRGTDTQY
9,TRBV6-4,ASSDTVKLF
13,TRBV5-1,ASSQSTGENEKLF
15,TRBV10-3,AISEPTTSGGAGEQF
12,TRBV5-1,ASSREGRNTEAF
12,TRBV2,ASSETGYDYGYT
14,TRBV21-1,ASSKKRLAGSYEQY
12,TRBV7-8,ASSLSAGSTEAF
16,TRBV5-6,ASSLAMGRKEDQETQY
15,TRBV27,ASSPLPGGASYNEQF
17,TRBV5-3,ARSQIPGQGAGKLYEQF
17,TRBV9,ASSVDTSGGPRSYNEQF
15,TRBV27,ASSPDLREGYTGELF
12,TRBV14,ASSQDLTPYEQY
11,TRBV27,ASSTRESQEQY
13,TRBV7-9,ASSSPGTGIYEQY
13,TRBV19,ASSLWGDSNQPQH
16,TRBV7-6,ASSLSPEGGRRTDTQY
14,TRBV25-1,ASIGNTGGAYNEQF
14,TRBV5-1,ASSPPGQANTGELF
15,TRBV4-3,ASSLDRTGGSSYEQY
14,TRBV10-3,AISEYRTGRSGEQY
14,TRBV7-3,ASSSLPTGSYNEQF
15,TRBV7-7,ASSPSLAGGRTDTQY
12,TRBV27,ASSFPTGGTEAF
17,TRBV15,ATSRDNRGLEYSNQPQH
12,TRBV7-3,ASSLGPGVGEQY
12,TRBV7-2,ASSIPGLAYEQY
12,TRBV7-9,ASSKGVTLHEQY
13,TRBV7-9,ASSLPGTNLQEAF
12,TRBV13,ASSSRDRAYEQY
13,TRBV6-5,ASSYSAGRNEKLF
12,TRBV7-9,ASSANLNGEKLF
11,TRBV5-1,ASRPGQSYEQY